Described below is a single TCR beta chain sequence and its context. RNA transcripts were the source from which TCR beta CDR3 regions were amplified. A first-round RT-PCR used HTBI primers, followed by a second-round multiplex PCR. One entry per CDR3 protein, called by TCRdb with MiXCR from the multiplex PCR reads. This repertoire shows about 1.1 million distinct CDR3 sequences, 35% to 45% found once; its top ten account for over 8.5%. This record belongs to a study of Graves' ophthalmopathy and Graves' hyperthyroidism. Study information: Stable hyperthyroidism denotes an absence of ophthalmopathy throughout 18 months of follow-up.

This CDR3 has 14 residues. The germline V gene encodes CDR1 SGHTA and CDR2 FQGNSA. The V gene lost 5 bases and the J gene lost 2 bases, with 12 bases spanning the gap. Sequenced input: peripheral blood or thyroid tissue (not recorded which). This chain connects TRBV7-2 to TRBJ2-5; D might be TRBD1 (6 bases). This receptor was identified in an adult man with Graves' hyperthyroidism. The DNA of the CDR3 is TGTGCCAGCAGCCGCTACAGGGAGCAAGAGACCCAGTACTTC. It is translated as CASSRYREQETQYF. Based on the CDR3 plus reference TRBV7-2 and TRBJ2-5, the full variable domain is GAGVSQSPSNKVTEKGKDVELRCDPISGHTALYWYRQSLGQGLEFLIYFQGNSAPDKSGLPSDRFSAERTGGSVSTLTIQRTQQEDSAVYLCASSRYREQETQYFGPGTRLLVL.